The rows below give T cell receptor beta chains drawn from one sample of a study of OX40 agonist ivuxolimab in advanced cancers. Some clones are missing from TCRdb's copy, which holds only in-frame ones; the method was immunoSEQ multiplex PCR. Found here are about 59,000 clones, approximately 90% of them singletons; the top ten hold roughly 12%. The sample was CD4+ or CD8+ T cells sorted from blood, taken in a trial of the OX40 agonist ivuxolimab. These TCRs come from an adult with an advanced solid tumor such as melanoma, head and neck, liver or kidney cancer. Both conserved end residues are trimmed from each CDR3.

v_call: TRBV19
j_call: TRBJ1-1
cdr3_aa: ASSHRTLMNTEAF

v_call: TRBV19
j_call: TRBJ2-7
cdr3_aa: ASSFSGVESYEQY

v_call: TRBV5-3
j_call: TRBJ1-5
cdr3_aa: ASSRANQPQH

v_call: TRBV29-1
j_call: TRBJ2-7
cdr3_aa: SVEDPQGYEQY

v_call: TRBV27
j_call: TRBJ2-7
cdr3_aa: ASTSDYKGLAYEQY

v_call: TRBV7-9
j_call: TRBJ1-5
cdr3_aa: ASHGGQLSFHQPQH

v_call: TRBV5-4
j_call: TRBJ1-1
cdr3_aa: ASSPVGGPLEAF

v_call: TRBV6-5
j_call: TRBJ1-6
cdr3_aa: ASSYFGQSNDSPLH

v_call: TRBV27
j_call: TRBJ1-4
cdr3_aa: ASSFTPGYEKLF

v_call: TRBV9
j_call: TRBJ2-1
cdr3_aa: ASSVPPGNEQF

v_call: TRBV10-1
j_call: TRBJ2-1
cdr3_aa: ASSPGTSGSNEQF

v_call: TRBV5-1
j_call: TRBJ2-1
cdr3_aa: ASSLAWASHSYNEQF

v_call: TRBV13
j_call: TRBJ2-7
cdr3_aa: ASSLGLALHEQY

v_call: TRBV7-8
j_call: TRBJ2-1
cdr3_aa: ASSLYVGASYNEQF

v_call: TRBV5-1
j_call: TRBJ2-3
cdr3_aa: ASSLSGGSTDTQY

v_call: TRBV2
j_call: TRBJ2-7
cdr3_aa: ASSESGVTFYEQY

v_call: TRBV28
j_call: TRBJ1-5
cdr3_aa: ASSFMGESNQPQH

v_call: TRBV5-1
j_call: TRBJ1-1
cdr3_aa: ASTERWDTEAF

v_call: TRBV4-1
j_call: TRBJ2-7
cdr3_aa: ASSPAPPLDEQY

v_call: TRBV7-6
j_call: TRBJ1-1
cdr3_aa: ASSLADGTEAF

v_call: TRBV2
j_call: TRBJ1-2
cdr3_aa: ASSERGPNYGYT

v_call: TRBV4-1
j_call: TRBJ2-3
cdr3_aa: ASSPTRGPTDTQY

v_call: TRBV2
j_call: TRBJ2-1
cdr3_aa: ASSDRSGLAGANEQF

v_call: TRBV19
j_call: TRBJ2-7
cdr3_aa: ASSINRETAYEQY

v_call: TRBV5-4
j_call: TRBJ1-4
cdr3_aa: ASSLEGLAEKLF

v_call: TRBV25-1
j_call: TRBJ2-2
cdr3_aa: ASSEGVTGELF

v_call: TRBV27
j_call: TRBJ1-5
cdr3_aa: ASALEGPSNQPQH

v_call: TRBV19
j_call: TRBJ1-5
cdr3_aa: ASSILGTGGNQPQH

v_call: TRBV6-5
j_call: TRBJ2-5
cdr3_aa: ASSPTDNQETQY

v_call: TRBV4-1
j_call: TRBJ2-1
cdr3_aa: ASSQGGGQVTYNEQF

v_call: TRBV27
j_call: TRBJ1-5
cdr3_aa: ASSLSGQSSNQPQH

v_call: TRBV5-4
j_call: TRBJ1-2
cdr3_aa: ASRGTVDYGYT

v_call: TRBV29-1
j_call: TRBJ2-5
cdr3_aa: SVVSYQETQY

v_call: TRBV28
j_call: TRBJ2-6
cdr3_aa: ASSGRVYSGANVLT

v_call: TRBV9
j_call: TRBJ2-1
cdr3_aa: ASSPEGQGTNNEQF

v_call: TRBV7-9
j_call: TRBJ2-5
cdr3_aa: ASSLAGWTGETQY

v_call: TRBV7-2
j_call: TRBJ2-7
cdr3_aa: ASSYGDRSYEQY

v_call: TRBV6-1
j_call: TRBJ2-2
cdr3_aa: ASSVGADTGELF

v_call: TRBV27
j_call: TRBJ2-1
cdr3_aa: ASSPYNSYNEQF

v_call: TRBV15
j_call: TRBJ1-2
cdr3_aa: ATSRGGHDGYT

v_call: TRBV6-1
j_call: TRBJ2-2
cdr3_aa: ASSDFGELF

v_call: TRBV7-9
j_call: TRBJ2-2
cdr3_aa: ASSLIGLANTGELF

v_call: TRBV10-2
j_call: TRBJ2-3
cdr3_aa: ASNPAGVADTQY

v_call: TRBV28
j_call: TRBJ2-3
cdr3_aa: ASSTGLAGDSDTQY